The 23 T cell receptor beta chains below were found in one sample sequenced in a study of T cell clonotyping in hematopoietic cell transplantation. Libraries were prepared by immunoSEQ multiplex PCR; TCRdb keeps only in-frame clonotypes and omits some of them. Altogether 10,000 to 11,000 clones are present, approximately 51% being singletons, with the ten largest covering about an eighth. This sample comprised peripheral blood mononuclear cells, obtained 100 days after allogeneic stem cell transplant. The receptor set was obtained from a female patient aged 45-65 years who had an allogeneic stem cell transplant from an unrelated donor, so the T cells may come from the graft donor. Some clones in this sample may be carry-over from other donors' samples.

The chain couples TRBV29-1 to TRBJ2-7; D is possibly TRBD1 or TRBD2 (5 bases each). This CDR3 has 18 amino acids. Germline assignment: CDR1 SQVTM and CDR2 ANQGSEA. The ends were cut back, 1 base at V and 1 base at J, with 23 bases in the middle. The CDR3 DNA reads as TGCAGCGTTGAAGTCGCTCCCAAGGACGGGACGGTATCCTACGAGCAGTACTTC. This encodes CSVEVAPKDGTVSYEQYF.

V gene TRBV30 combines with J gene TRBJ2-1, with 7 nucleotides matching TRBD1. The CDR3 extends over 13 amino acids. The V gene's germline CDR1 is GTSNPN and CDR2 SVGIG (reference sequence). The V segment lost 1 base and the J segment 6 bases; nucleotides outside the gene matches: 3. In DNA, the CDR3 is TGTGCCTGGAGTGAGACAGGGATCAATGAGCAGTTCTTC. This gives the protein CAWSETGINEQFF.

The rearrangement links TRBV30 to TRBJ1-1; TRBD1 matches 9 bases. Per the germline V gene, CDR1 is GTSNPN and CDR2 is SVGIG (reference sequence). The ends lost 2 bases at V and 11 bases at J; junction bases unmatched: 9. This CDR3 contains 13 residues. The CDR3 DNA sequence: TGTGCCTGGAGTCAGTACAGGGGGCGCGATGCTTTCTTT. Residues: CAWSQYRGRDAFF. The full variable domain, completed using reference TRBV30 and TRBJ1-1, is SQTIHQWPATLVQPVGSPLSLECTVEGTSNPNLYWYRQAAGRGLQLLFYSVGIGQISSEVPQNLSASRPQDRQFILSSKKLLLSDSGFYLCAWSQYRGRDAFFGQGTRLTVV.

This chain uses TRBV6-5 with TRBJ1-6; D gene unclear. V was shortened by 8 bases and J by 11 bases, with 22 bases between the two germline ends. Germline V CDR1 and CDR2: MNHEY, SVGAGI. This CDR3 contains 15 residues. This CDR3 reads CASRPGLRRTTPLHF. Here the CDR3 DNA reads TGTGCCAGCCGACCTGGACTCCGAAGAACCACACCCCTCCACTTT.

The chain joins TRBV7-9 to TRBJ2-3; no clear D gene. Germline CDR1 and CDR2: SEHNR and FQNEAQ (reference sequence). The CDR3 contains 11 residues. V gave up 2 bases and J gave up 6 bases, with 3 bases separating them. The CDR3 spells CASSLWDTQYF. The CDR3 nucleotides read TGTGCCAGCAGCTTATGGGATACGCAGTATTTT.

This clone appeared a few times. V usage is TRBV5-4 and J usage is TRBJ1-1; D gene uncertain. Germline V CDR1 and CDR2: SGHNT, YYREEE (reference sequence). This CDR3 is built from 14 residues. Trimming took off 3 bases at V and 1 base at J, with 10 bases between the two ends. CDR3 sequence (DNA): TGTGCCAGCAGCTGGACCATGGGGAACACTGAAGCTTTCTTT. Amino acids: CASSWTMGNTEAFF.

The V gene is TRBV30, the J gene TRBJ1-2; 9 bases map to TRBD1. Germline loops: CDR1 GTSNPN, CDR2 SVGIG (reference sequence). CDR3 length equals 13 residues. V gave up 5 bases and J gave up 2 bases; unmatched junction bases: 3. CDR3 in DNA: TGTGCCTGGGGGACAGGGAAGAACTATGGCTACACCTTC. Its translation is CAWGTGKNYGYTF.

The V and J genes are TRBV20-1 and TRBJ1-2, with a tentative D call TRBD1 (5 bases). V was trimmed by 2 bases and J by 8 bases, leaving 6 bases between them. CDR1 is DFQATT and CDR2 is SNEGSKA in the germline V gene (reference sequence). The CDR3 extends over 10 amino acids. The CDR3 region is CSARSGGYTF. In nucleotides, the CDR3 is TGCAGTGCTAGATCAGGGGGCTACACCTTC.

The chain joins TRBV5-6 to TRBJ1-3; D remains unclear. Germline V gene data show CDR1 as SGHDT and CDR2 as YYEEEE. This CDR3 comprises 16 residues. Trimming left V 4 bases short and J 2 bases short, with 16 bases between. The CDR3 sequence: CASSLLVAVAGNTIYF. In nucleotides, the CDR3 is TGTGCCAGCAGCCTGCTCGTGGCCGTTGCTGGAAACACCATATATTTT.

This clone has only a few counts. Germline is not matched at one junction end, which may reflect a read error. This sequence joins TRBV30 and TRBJ2-7, with TRBD2 matching 7 bases. The germline V gene encodes CDR1 GTSNPN and CDR2 SVGIG (reference sequence). This CDR3 is built from 11 residues. The CDR3 loop is CAWGGRHEQYF. In DNA, the CDR3 is TGCGCTTGGGGAGGGAGGCACGAGCAGTACTTC.

This chain links TRBV30 with TRBJ1-2, with D tentatively TRBD1 (5 bases). V lost 1 base and J lost 4, with 10 bases in between. CDR1 GTSNPN and CDR2 SVGIG come from the germline V gene (reference sequence). The CDR3 contains 13 residues. The CDR3 coding sequence is TGTGCCTGGAGTGCGGGACTTACCTATGGCTACACCTTC. This translates into CAWSAGLTYGYTF.

The chain combines TRBV7-3 with TRBJ2-7; D gene uncertain. The CDR3 runs to 12 residues. The germline gives CDR1 SGHTA, CDR2 FQGTGA. Trimming shortened V by 3 bases and J by 6 bases, and 9 bases separated the two germline ends. CDR3 in DNA: TGTGCCAGCAGCTTGTCCTCTGCCGAGCAGTACTTC. Its translation: CASSLSSAEQYF.

V usage is TRBV30 and J usage is TRBJ1-1; 8 bases match TRBD1. The germline V gene encodes CDR1 GTSNPN and CDR2 SVGIG (reference sequence). CDR3 length equals 12 residues. The V segment lost 8 bases and the J segment 0 bases; nucleotides outside the gene matches: 2. CDR3 in amino acids: CALDRVNTEAFF. CDR3 bases: TGTGCCCTGGACAGGGTGAACACTGAAGCTTTCTTT.

The chain couples TRBV29-1 to TRBJ2-5; D ambiguous. CDR1 is SQVTM, CDR2 ANQGSEA, per germline. This CDR3 spans 12 amino acids. Trimming left V 5 bases short and J 4 bases short, with 11 bases between. CDR3 loop: CSVQLGLETQYF. The DNA of the CDR3 is TGCAGCGTTCAGCTGGGTTTAGAGACCCAGTACTTC.

The table lists this clone with a few counts. Other DNA sequences in the sample encode the same CDR3. The chain uses TRBV30 and TRBJ1-1; D call uncertain. The germline V gene has CDR1 GTSNPN and CDR2 SVGIG (reference sequence). V lost 1 base, J lost 1 base, and 7 bases lay in between. The CDR3 runs 13 residues. The DNA for the CDR3 is TGTGCCTGGAGTGGAGGGCAGAACACTGAAGCTTTCTTT. It encodes CAWSGGQNTEAFF.

J is TRBJ2-7 and V is TRBV6-5; 8 nucleotides agree with TRBD1. V was clipped by 4 bases and J by 5 bases; unmatched bases: 4. The CDR3 loop spans 13 amino acids. CDR1 is MNHEY, CDR2 SVGAGI, per germline. For the CDR3, the DNA is TGTGCCAGCAGTTTTGAGACAGGGGACGAGCAGTACTTC. It specifies CASSFETGDEQYF.

J is TRBJ2-1 and V is TRBV19, with D unclear. Trimming removed 9 bases from V and 6 bases from J, with 21 bases in between. The CDR3 is 15 residues long. Per the germline V gene, CDR1 is LNHDA and CDR2 is SQIVND (reference sequence). In DNA form, the CDR3 reads TGTGCCAGCCTAGGCCGGGCCATCGGAGTCAATGAGCAGTTCTTC. This sequence encodes CASLGRAIGVNEQFF.

Of note for this clone: Germline and junction disagree at one end, which may indicate a read error. The chain joins TRBV7-2 to TRBJ2-3; unclear D gene. Per germline, CDR1 SGHTA and CDR2 FQGNSA. CDR3 length: 12 residues. The CDR3 sequence: CAGSYPTDTQYF. The CDR3 DNA reads TGTGCCGGCAGCTACCCTACAGATACGCAGTATTTT. The variable domain in full, with the rest retrieved from reference TRBV7-2 and TRBJ2-3, is GAGVSQSPSNKVTEKGKDVELRCDPISGHTALYWYRQSLGQGLEFLIYFQGNSAPDKSGLPSDRFSAERTGGSVSTLTIQRTQQEDSAVYLCAGSYPTDTQYFGPGTRLTVL.

CDR3: CASSGLAGGLTTDTQYF. Here the CDR3 DNA reads TGTGCCAGCAGCGGACTAGCGGGGGGGCTTACCACAGATACGCAGTATTTT. V usage is TRBV9 and J usage is TRBJ2-3; 14 bases match TRBD2. CDR1 is SGDLS, CDR2 YYNGEE, per germline. The CDR3 is 17 residues long. V gave up 3 bases and J gave up 2 bases; unmatched junction bases: 5.

This clone is large by share. The rearrangement uses TRBV2 and TRBJ1-5; no definite D call. V was pared by 5 bases and J by 0 bases, with 14 bases between. CDR3 length: 16 amino acids. Germline V CDR1 and CDR2: SNHLY, FYNNEI. CDR3 region: CASSPHPGDSNQPQHF. CDR3 sequence (DNA): TGTGCCAGCAGTCCTCACCCTGGGGATAGCAATCAGCCCCAGCATTTT. Together with reference TRBV2 and TRBJ1-5, the CDR3 gives the full variable domain: EPEVTQTPSHQVTQMGQEVILRCVPISNHLYFYWYRQILGQKVEFLVSFYNNEISEKSEIFDDQFSVERPDGSNFTLKIRSTKLEDSAMYFCASSPHPGDSNQPQHFGDGTRLSIL.

The chain carries TRBV29-1 and TRBJ2-7, with 10 nucleotides matching TRBD2. The V segment lost 4 bases and the J segment 3 bases; nucleotides outside the gene matches: 6. CDR3 size: 14 residues. Germline V gives CDR1 SQVTM, CDR2 ANQGSEA. The CDR3 spells CSVGRAGGIYEQYF. CDR3 DNA sequence: TGCAGCGTTGGGAGAGCGGGGGGGATCTACGAGCAGTACTTC.

This chain uses TRBV30 with TRBJ1-2; 7 bases are shared with TRBD1. The germline V gene has CDR1 GTSNPN and CDR2 SVGIG (reference sequence). The ends lost 2 bases at V and 4 bases at J; junction bases unmatched: 10. The CDR3 sequence is 15 residues long. CDR3 nucleotides: TGTGCCTGGAGTAAGGAGAGACAGGGTCTCTATGGCTACACCTTC. Amino acid sequence: CAWSKERQGLYGYTF.

V gene TRBV9 combines with J gene TRBJ1-2, with 10 bases identical to TRBD1. J was trimmed by 1 base and V by 3 bases; bases with no gene match: 0. Looked up from germline, CDR1 is SGDLS and CDR2 is YYNGEE. The CDR3 has 14 amino acids. The CDR3 spells CASSGDRGNYGYTF. DNA of the CDR3: TGTGCCAGCAGCGGGGACAGGGGTAACTATGGCTACACCTTC.